Detailed here is one TCR beta chain. Sequencing used immunoSEQ multiplex PCR; TCRdb keeps in-frame clones, though not all of them. The sample lists roughly 560,000 clones, 70% to 80% occurring once. In germline, CDR1 is LNHDA, CDR2 SQIVND (reference sequence). CDR3 length: 14 residues. V lost 6 bases to trimming and J lost 5 bases; unmatched junction nucleotides: 10. The data were taken from a study of shared T cell receptors in the human thymus. These same records also appear under a second study, on human thymus T cells. That investigation notes: During corrective heart surgery, resections were taken, and the thymus tissue came from them.

The source of this sequence is a boy younger than two with a congenital heart defect. The sample consisted of thymocytes. The gene calls are TRBV19 and TRBJ2-7; 7 bases are shared with TRBD2. The chain's CDR3 is CASRIRGDDDEQYF. The CDR3 nucleotides are TGTGCCAGTAGAATCCGGGGGGACGACGACGAGCAGTACTTC.